This TCR beta chain is from a study of blood T cell repertoires in COVID-19. Study details: Sites across the United States, Italy and Spain contributed samples from acute and convalescent COVID-19. Nucleic acid was either cDNA or gDNA, and it came from T cells, B-cell-depleted T cells, or PBMCs.

CDR1 is SEHNR, CDR2 FQNEAQ, per germline (reference sequence). V dropped 2 bases and J dropped 1 base, with 14 bases sitting between them. The CDR3 has 16 amino acids. Original methodology: Reference gene primer amplification yielded estimated nucleated cell counts. Method: immunoSEQ multiplex PCR; TCRdb's copy keeps in-frame clones and lacks some. V and J calls and clone size follow that table, whereas D and trimming were derived from the DNA. Of some 290,000 clones detected, 81% appear once; the ten largest clones hold under 3%. The source material was peripheral blood. V and J are TRBV7-9 and TRBJ1-1, with D perhaps TRBD1 (5 bases). The TCR was taken from a woman in her fifties or sixties with active or convalescent COVID-19. The CDR3 loop reads CASSLTDRRPNTEAFF. The CDR3 DNA sequence: TGTGCCAGCAGCTTAACCGACAGAAGGCCGAACACTGAAGCTTTCTTT.